This T cell receptor beta chain originates from a study of blood T cell repertoires in COVID-19. As for the study in general: The United States, Italy and Spain supplied acute and convalescent COVID-19 samples.

TCRdb keeps only in-frame clones here, not all; method: immunoSEQ multiplex PCR. The sample includes some 400,000 clones, about nine tenths of them seen just once. Germline CDR1 MNHEY, CDR2 SVGAGI. CDR3 length: 16 amino acids. Germline trimming cut 4 bases from V and 4 bases from J; bases unmatched to any gene: 10. The source is a woman in her forties who had been exposed to COVID-19. V gene TRBV6-5 combines with J gene TRBJ1-5, with 7 bases fitting TRBD1. The sequenced sample consisted of PBMCs or T cells enriched from blood (not recorded which). Here the CDR3 reads CASSSLQGTLNQPQHF. The CDR3 bases are TGTGCCAGCAGTTCCCTACAGGGGACCCTAAATCAGCCCCAGCATTTT.